These 17 T cell receptor beta chains originate from one sample sequenced in a study of CD8+ T cells in alopecia areata. Extraction of RNA preceded its reverse transcription into cDNA, which served as the sequencing template. Method: immunoSEQ multiplex PCR; TCRdb's copy keeps in-frame clones and lacks some. This sample has a few hundred thousand clones, with roughly 40% found just once. The treatment here: oral pan-JAK inhibitor, 5-10 mg twice daily. The specimen comprised CD4+ T cells sorted from blood, sampled at roughly week 36, from a patient treated with tofacitinib. These receptors were taken from a human donor with alopecia areata.

This clone was seen once. The chain combines TRBV4-1 with TRBJ1-4; TRBD1 might be the D (6 bases). This CDR3 has 15 amino acids. CDR1 MGHRA and CDR2 YSYEKL come from the germline V gene. V was shortened by 4 bases and J by 5 bases, with 14 bases between the two germline ends. Here the CDR3 reads CASSPPGQINEKLFF. The CDR3 DNA sequence: TGCGCCAGCAGCCCGCCGGGACAAATAAATGAAAAACTGTTTTTT.

Points on this clone: This sample includes further DNA sequences coding for the same CDR3. The J gene is TRBJ2-7, the V gene TRBV11-1; D perhaps matches TRBD2 (6 bases). CDR1 and CDR2 from the germline V gene are SGHAT and FQDESV (reference sequence). The CDR3 is 13 amino acids. The V end lost 4 bases, the J end lost 2 bases, and 9 bases lay between the germline ends. The CDR3 DNA is TGTGCCAGCAGCTCGGGACTGGCCTACGAGCAGTACTTC. Residues: CASSSGLAYEQYF.

The gene calls are TRBV7-8 and TRBJ2-1; 11 bases align to TRBD2. V lost 4 bases to trimming and J lost 3 bases; unmatched junction nucleotides: 2. This CDR3 contains 15 residues. Germline loops: CDR1 SGHVS, CDR2 FQNEAQ. CDR3 coding DNA: TGTGCCAGCAGCTCTAGCGGGAGGCACTACAATGAGCAGTTCTTC. Protein sequence: CASSSSGRHYNEQFF.

As to this clone: One end of the junction varies from germline; a read error may be responsible. This chain uses TRBV2 with TRBJ1-1; TRBD1 matches 7 bases. Germline V gene data show CDR1 as SNHLY and CDR2 as FYNNEI. This CDR3 is built from 13 residues. In DNA form, the CDR3 reads TGTGCCAGCAGCGAAGAACCAGGGGGGATAGCTTTCTTT. This gives the protein CASSEEPGGIAFF. The full variable domain, rest sourced from reference TRBV2 and TRBJ1-1, is EPEVTQTPSHQVTQMGQEVILRCVPISNHLYFYWYRQILGQKVEFLVSFYNNEISEKSEIFDDQFSVERPDGSNFTLKIRSTKLEDSAMYFCASSEEPGGIAFFGQGTRLTVV.

The chain couples TRBV5-1 to TRBJ2-2, with D perhaps being TRBD1 or TRBD2 (5 bases each). V was shortened by 6 bases and J by 0 bases, with 9 bases between the two germline ends. Germline CDR1 is SGHRS and CDR2 is YFSETQ. This CDR3 region has 14 residues. The CDR3 spells CASIGATNTGELFF. The CDR3 nucleotides are TGCGCCAGCATCGGGGCTACGAACACCGGGGAGCTGTTTTTT. The variable domain in full, with the rest retrieved from reference TRBV5-1 and TRBJ2-2, is KAGVTQTPRYLIKTRGQQVTLSCSPISGHRSVSWYQQTPGQGLQFLFEYFSETQRNKGNFPGRFSGRQFSNSRSEMNVSTLELGDSALYLCASIGATNTGELFFGEGSRLTVL.

There are a few counts of this clone. The gene calls are TRBV2 and TRBJ1-1; unclear D gene. This CDR3 comprises 13 residues. V was trimmed by 10 bases and J by 1 base, leaving 13 bases between them. In germline, CDR1 is SNHLY, CDR2 FYNNEI. The CDR3 protein is CATRGRANTEAFF. CDR3 nucleotides: TGTGCCACCCGGGGAAGGGCGAACACTGAAGCTTTCTTT.

V and J are TRBV5-1 and TRBJ2-7; TRBD2 matches 10 bases. Trimming removed 7 bases from V and 4 bases from J; junction bases left unmatched: 5. The CDR3 totals 13 residues. Germline V gives CDR1 SGHRS, CDR2 YFSETQ. CDR3 nucleotides: TGCGCCAGCGGGGGGACTAGCGTATACGAGCAGTACTTC. This codes for CASGGTSVYEQYF.

The V and J genes are TRBV7-9 and TRBJ2-7; D is ambiguous. V was trimmed by 5 bases and J by 6 bases, leaving 11 bases between them. The CDR3 is 12 residues long. CDR1 SEHNR and CDR2 FQNEAQ come from the germline V gene (reference sequence). As DNA, the CDR3 is TGTGCCAGCAGCCCAGAGGTCCCCGAGCAGTACTTC. This translates into CASSPEVPEQYF.

This clone was detected a few times. J is TRBJ1-1 and V is TRBV2; 7 nucleotides match TRBD1. Germline assignment: CDR1 SNHLY and CDR2 FYNNEI. Unmatched junction bases numbered 1, after V lost 5 bases and J lost 1 base. This CDR3 comprises 13 residues. The CDR3 DNA reads as TGTGCCAGCAGTCAGGGGGAGAACACTGAAGCTTTCTTT. This codes for CASSQGENTEAFF.

This clone was seen once. The chain has TRBV30 and TRBJ2-5, with D uncertain. The CDR3 is 14 amino acids. Germline V CDR1 and CDR2: GTSNPN, SVGIG (reference sequence). The V end was cut by 2 bases, the J end by 2 bases, with 12 bases between. The CDR3 coding sequence is TGTGCCTGGAGTACCGCGGCCGGACAAGAGACCCAGTACTTC. Amino acids: CAWSTAAGQETQYF.

This chain connects TRBV6-1 to TRBJ2-2; no clear D. Per the germline V gene, CDR1 is MNHNS and CDR2 is SASEGT. The V end lost 2 bases, the J end lost 4 bases, and 2 bases lay between the germline ends. The CDR3 totals 12 residues. The CDR3 loop reads CASSEITGELFF. CDR3 bases: TGTGCCAGCAGTGAAATCACCGGGGAGCTGTTTTTT.

Only one count was recorded for this clone. The chain's CDR3 is CASSFRVNGGAFF. In DNA form, the CDR3 reads TGTGCCAGCAGCTTCCGGGTAAATGGGGGAGCTTTCTTT. This chain links TRBV7-2 with TRBJ1-1, with D perhaps TRBD1 (5 bases). The CDR3 contains 13 residues. Trimming shortened V by 3 bases and J by 10 bases, and 15 bases separated the two germline ends. CDR1 is SGHTA and CDR2 is FQGNSA in the germline V gene.

This clone was counted a few times. The chain couples TRBV15 to TRBJ1-2; D not certain. This CDR3 is built from 12 residues. Germline values: CDR1 LNHNV, CDR2 YYDKDF (reference sequence). The V end was cut by 0 bases, the J end by 7 bases, with 6 bases between. Here the CDR3 reads CATSRDRGGYTF. The DNA of the CDR3 is TGTGCCACCAGCAGAGATCGTGGTGGCTACACCTTC.

The rearrangement joins TRBV5-1 to TRBJ2-1; D ambiguous. V lost 4 bases to trimming and J lost 10 bases, with 15 bases between them. The CDR3 length is 13 residues. Germline CDR1 is SGHRS and CDR2 is YFSETQ. The CDR3 nucleotides read TGCGCCAGCAGCCTGGACGTCGAAGGGGAGCAGTTCTTC. Protein product: CASSLDVEGEQFF.

The J gene is TRBJ1-2, the V gene TRBV29-1; a possible D gene is TRBD1 (5 bases). The CDR3 has 13 residues. The germline V gene encodes CDR1 SQVTM and CDR2 ANQGSEA. V was cut by 4 bases and J by 8 bases, with 17 bases left in between. For the CDR3, the DNA is TGCAGCGTTGGAAGGGGTGAGGGGTACGGCTACACCTTC. Protein product: CSVGRGEGYGYTF.

Only a few counts were recorded for this clone. V and J are TRBV28 and TRBJ2-3; 9 positions match TRBD2. The CDR3 consists of 14 residues. V dropped 7 bases and J dropped 0; count of bases not matched to a gene: 2. Looked up from germline, CDR1 is MDHEN and CDR2 is SYDVKM. This CDR3 reads CASKGTSSTDTQYF. CDR3 in DNA: TGTGCCAGCAAGGGGACTAGCAGCACAGATACGCAGTATTTT. Together with reference TRBV28 and TRBJ2-3, the CDR3 gives the full variable domain: DVKVTQSSRYLVKRTGEKVFLECVQDMDHENMFWYRQDPGLGLRLIYFSYDVKMKEKGDIPEGYSVSREKKERFSLILESASTNQTSMYLCASKGTSSTDTQYFGPGTRLTVL.

This clone was observed a handful of times. The rearrangement uses TRBV30 and TRBJ2-3; D remains unclear. There are 13 residues in the CDR3. CDR1 GTSNPN and CDR2 SVGIG come from the germline V gene (reference sequence). Trimming left V 3 bases short and J 5 bases short, with 12 bases between. The CDR3: CAWSAGSGDTQYF. The CDR3 DNA is TGTGCCTGGAGCGCCGGGTCGGGAGATACGCAGTATTTT.